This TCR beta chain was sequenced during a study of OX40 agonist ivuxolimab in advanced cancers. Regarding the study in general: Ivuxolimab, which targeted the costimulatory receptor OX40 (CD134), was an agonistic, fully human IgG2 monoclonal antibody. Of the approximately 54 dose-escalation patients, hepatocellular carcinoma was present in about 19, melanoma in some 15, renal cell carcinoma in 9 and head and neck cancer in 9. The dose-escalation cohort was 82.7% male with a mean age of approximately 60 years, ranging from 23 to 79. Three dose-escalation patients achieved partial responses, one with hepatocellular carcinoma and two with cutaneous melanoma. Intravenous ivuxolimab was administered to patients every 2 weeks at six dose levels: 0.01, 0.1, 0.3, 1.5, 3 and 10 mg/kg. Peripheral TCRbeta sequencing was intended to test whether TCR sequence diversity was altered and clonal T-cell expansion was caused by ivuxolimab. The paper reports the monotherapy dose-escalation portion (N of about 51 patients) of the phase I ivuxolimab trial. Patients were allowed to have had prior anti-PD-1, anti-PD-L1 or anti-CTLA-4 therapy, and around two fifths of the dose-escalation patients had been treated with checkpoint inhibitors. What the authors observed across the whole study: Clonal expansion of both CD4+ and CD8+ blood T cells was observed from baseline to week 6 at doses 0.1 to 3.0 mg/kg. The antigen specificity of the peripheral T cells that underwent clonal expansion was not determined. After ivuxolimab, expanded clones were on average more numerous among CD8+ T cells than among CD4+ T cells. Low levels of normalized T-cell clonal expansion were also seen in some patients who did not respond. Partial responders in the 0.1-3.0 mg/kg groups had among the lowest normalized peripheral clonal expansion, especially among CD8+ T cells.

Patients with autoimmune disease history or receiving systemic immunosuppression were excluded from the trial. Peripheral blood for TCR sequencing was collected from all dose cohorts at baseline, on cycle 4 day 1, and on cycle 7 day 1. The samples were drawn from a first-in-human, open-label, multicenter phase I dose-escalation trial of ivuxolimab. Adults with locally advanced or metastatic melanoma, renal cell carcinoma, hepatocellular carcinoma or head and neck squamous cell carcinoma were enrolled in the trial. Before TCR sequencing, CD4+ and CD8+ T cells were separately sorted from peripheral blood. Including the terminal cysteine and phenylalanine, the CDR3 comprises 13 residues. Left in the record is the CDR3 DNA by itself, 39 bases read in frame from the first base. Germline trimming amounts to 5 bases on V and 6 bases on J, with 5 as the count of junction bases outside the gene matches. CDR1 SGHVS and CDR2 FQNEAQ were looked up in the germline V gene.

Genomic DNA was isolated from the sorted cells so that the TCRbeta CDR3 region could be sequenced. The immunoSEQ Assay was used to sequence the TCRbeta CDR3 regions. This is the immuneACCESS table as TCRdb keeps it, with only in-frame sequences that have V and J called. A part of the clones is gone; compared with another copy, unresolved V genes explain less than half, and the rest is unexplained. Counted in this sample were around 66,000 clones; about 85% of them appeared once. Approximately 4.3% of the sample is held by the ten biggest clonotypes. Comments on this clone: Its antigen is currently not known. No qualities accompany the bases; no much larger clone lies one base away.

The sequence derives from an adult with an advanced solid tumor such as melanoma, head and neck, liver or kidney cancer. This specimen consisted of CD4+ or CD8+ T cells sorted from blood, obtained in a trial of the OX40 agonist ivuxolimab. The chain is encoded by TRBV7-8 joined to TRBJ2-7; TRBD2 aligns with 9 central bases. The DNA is TGTGCCAGCAGCCCGGGACTAGCTCTCGAGCAGTACTTC. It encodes CASSPGLALEQYF.